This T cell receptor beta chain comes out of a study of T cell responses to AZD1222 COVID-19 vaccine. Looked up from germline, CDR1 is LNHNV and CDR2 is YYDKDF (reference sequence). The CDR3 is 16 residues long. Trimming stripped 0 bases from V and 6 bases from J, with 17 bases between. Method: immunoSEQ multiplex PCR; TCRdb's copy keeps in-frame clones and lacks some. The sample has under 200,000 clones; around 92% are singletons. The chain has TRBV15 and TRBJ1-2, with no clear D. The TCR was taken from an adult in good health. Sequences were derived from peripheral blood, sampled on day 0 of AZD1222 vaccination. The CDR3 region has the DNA TGTGCCACCAGCAGAGAAAGGTGGCAGATGGTTAATGGCTACACCTTC. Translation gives CATSRERWQMVNGYTF.